The TCR beta chain described here comes from a study of cytomegalovirus exposure and HLA in healthy donors. With respect to this clone: Its antigen remains unidentified.

13 Jbeta primers and 60 Vbeta primers were used for the PCR. Per the original data handling: An analysis that came later counted tens of millions of unique TCR beta chains, 9 million to 12 million shared. Profiling relied on immunoSEQ multiplex PCR, and the TCRdb table lists in-frame clones only, not all of them. Clone size and V and J calls were adopted from that table, with D and trimming inferred from the DNA. The table shows about 150,000 clones, with roughly 74% occurring only once. Whole-study findings and limits: Earlier findings revealed that most TCR beta V segments proved productive either about 87% or about 30% of the time. The study put 150 or so TCR beta chains on its list as cytomegalovirus-associated. Accurate prediction of most subjects' HLA-A and HLA-B alleles from TCR beta sequences was reported.

The ends were cut back, 6 bases at V and 7 bases at J, with 19 bases in the middle. Germline V lookup: CDR1 KGHSH, CDR2 LQKENI. The CDR3 consists of 15 residues. The sequenced sample consisted of PBMCs. The genes are TRBV18 and TRBJ1-5; tentatively, D is TRBD1 (6 bases). The receptor comes from a young man in good health and CMV-seronegative. The CDR3 loop is CASSPGRGARQPQHF. DNA for the CDR3: TGTGCCAGCTCGCCGGGACGGGGGGCGCGCCAGCCCCAGCATTTT. Full variable domain (outside the CDR3, taken from reference TRBV18 and TRBJ1-5): NAGVMQNPRHLVRRRGQEARLRCSPMKGHSHVYWYRQLPEEGLKFMVYLQKENIIDESGMPKERFSAEFPKEGPSILRIQQVVRGDSAAYFCASSPGRGARQPQHFGDGTRLSIL.